Here is one TCR beta chain with its context. The sample belongs to a study of blood T cell repertoires in COVID-19. At the level of the study: COVID-19 samples collected from the United States, Italy and Spain covered acute and convalescent phases. PBMCs, B-cell-depleted T cells, or T cells were the source of the cDNA or gDNA that made up the material.

Trimming removed 2 bases from V and 4 bases from J, with 15 bases in between. The CDR3 runs 15 residues. CDR1 and CDR2 from the germline V gene are SGHRS and YFSETQ. Original processing notes: Estimation of nucleated cell counts relied on the amplification of reference gene primers. Generated by immunoSEQ multiplex PCR, the TCRdb table keeps only in-frame clones and is missing some. Clone size and the V and J calls come from that table; the DNA yielded D and trimming. The data show around 92,000 clones, roughly 86% seen once. Sequenced sample: peripheral blood. The J gene is TRBJ1-2, the V gene TRBV5-1; D perhaps matches TRBD1 (5 bases). The clonotype comes from a human donor in a cohort sampled during active COVID-19. CDR3: CASSFGEGFSYGYTF. The CDR3, as DNA: TGCGCCAGCAGCTTTGGGGAGGGGTTCTCCTATGGCTACACCTTC.